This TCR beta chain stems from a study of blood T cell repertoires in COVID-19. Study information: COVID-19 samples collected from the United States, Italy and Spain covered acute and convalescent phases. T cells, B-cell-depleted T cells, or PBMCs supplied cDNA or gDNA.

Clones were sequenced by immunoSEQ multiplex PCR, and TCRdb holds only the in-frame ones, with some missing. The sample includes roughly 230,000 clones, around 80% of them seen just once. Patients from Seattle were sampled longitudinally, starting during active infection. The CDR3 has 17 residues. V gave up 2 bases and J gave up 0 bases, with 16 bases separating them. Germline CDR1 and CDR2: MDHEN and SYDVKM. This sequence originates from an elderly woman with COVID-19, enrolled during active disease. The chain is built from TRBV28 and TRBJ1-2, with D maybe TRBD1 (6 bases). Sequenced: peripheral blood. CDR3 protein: CASSLLQGSGANYGYTF. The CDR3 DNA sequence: TGTGCCAGCAGTTTACTTCAGGGGAGCGGGGCTAACTATGGCTACACCTTC.